This T cell receptor beta chain appears in the sequencing data of a study of T cell repertoires in cytomegalovirus infection. Study as a whole: Peptides in the study included HLA-C-restricted and HLA-B-restricted CMV epitopes.

Germline loops: CDR1 SGHTA, CDR2 FQGNSA. The CDR3 is 14 residues long. Trimming cost V 1 base and J 5 bases, with 11 bases left between them. This clonotype was recorded many times. What it recognizes is unknown. Each CDR3 protein is one row after TCRdb ran MiXCR on the reads. In the table there are over 250,000 distinct CDR3 sequences, around 20% of which are singletons. This sample comprised cultured PBMCs, obtained from culture after CMV antigen stimulation. The chain couples TRBV7-2 to TRBJ1-2; D is possibly TRBD1 (5 bases). This TCR derives from a human donor in good health (CMV status not recorded). Some clones in this sample may be carry-over from other donors' samples. Here the CDR3 DNA reads TGTGCCAGCAGCTTAGGGGGGATCGGGTATGGCTACACCTTC. This translates into CASSLGGIGYGYTF.